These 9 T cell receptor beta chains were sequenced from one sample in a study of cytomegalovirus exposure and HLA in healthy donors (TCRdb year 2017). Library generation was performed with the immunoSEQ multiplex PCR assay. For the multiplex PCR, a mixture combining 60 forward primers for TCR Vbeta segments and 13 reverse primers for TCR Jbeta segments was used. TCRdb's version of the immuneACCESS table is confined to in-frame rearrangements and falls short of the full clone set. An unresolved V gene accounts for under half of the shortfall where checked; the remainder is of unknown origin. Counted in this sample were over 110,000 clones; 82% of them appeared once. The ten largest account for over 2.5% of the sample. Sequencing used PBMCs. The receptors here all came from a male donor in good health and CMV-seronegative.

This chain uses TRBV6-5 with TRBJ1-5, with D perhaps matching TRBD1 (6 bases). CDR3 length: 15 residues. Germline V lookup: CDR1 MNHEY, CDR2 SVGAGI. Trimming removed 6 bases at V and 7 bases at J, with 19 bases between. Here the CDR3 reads CASSPDSGAGQPQHF. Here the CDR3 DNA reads TGTGCCAGCAGCCCGGACAGCGGTGCAGGACAGCCCCAGCATTTT.

This CDR3 is CASSPGGATYEQYF. The CDR3, as DNA: TGTGCCAGCTCCCCCGGAGGGGCCACCTACGAGCAGTACTTC. This chain joins TRBV27 and TRBJ2-7, with a weak D call TRBD2 (6 bases). The V end lost 8 bases, the J end lost 2 bases, and 16 bases lay between the germline ends. Germline-derived CDR1 and CDR2 are MNHEY and SMNVEV (reference sequence). The CDR3 runs 14 residues.

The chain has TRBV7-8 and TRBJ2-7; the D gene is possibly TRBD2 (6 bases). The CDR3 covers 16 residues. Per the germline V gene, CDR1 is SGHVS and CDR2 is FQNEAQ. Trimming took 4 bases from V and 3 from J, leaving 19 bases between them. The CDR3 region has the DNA TGTGCCAGCAGCTCCGCGACAGCGGCGGGACTCTACGAGCAGTACTTC. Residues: CASSSATAAGLYEQYF.

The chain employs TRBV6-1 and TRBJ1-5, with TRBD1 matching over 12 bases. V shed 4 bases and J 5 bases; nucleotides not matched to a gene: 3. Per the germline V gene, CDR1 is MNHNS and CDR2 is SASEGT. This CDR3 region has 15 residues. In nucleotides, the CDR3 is TGTGCCAGCAGTGGGGGACAGGGGGCAGATCAGCCCCAGCATTTT. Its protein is CASSGGQGADQPQHF.

CDR3 in amino acids: CASRSLYSTDTQYF. CDR3 DNA sequence: TGTGCCAGCAGGTCACTGTATAGCACAGATACGCAGTATTTT. This chain joins TRBV28 and TRBJ2-3; D is unclear. Germline assignment: CDR1 MDHEN and CDR2 SYDVKM. This CDR3 has 14 amino acids. The V end was cut by 6 bases, the J end by 0 bases, with 10 bases between.

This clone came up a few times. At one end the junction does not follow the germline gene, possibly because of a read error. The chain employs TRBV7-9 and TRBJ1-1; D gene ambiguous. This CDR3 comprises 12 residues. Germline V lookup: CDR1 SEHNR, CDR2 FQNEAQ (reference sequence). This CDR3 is CSSREEGTEAFF. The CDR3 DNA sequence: TGTTCCAGTCGGGAGGAGGGCACTGAAGCTTTCTTT.

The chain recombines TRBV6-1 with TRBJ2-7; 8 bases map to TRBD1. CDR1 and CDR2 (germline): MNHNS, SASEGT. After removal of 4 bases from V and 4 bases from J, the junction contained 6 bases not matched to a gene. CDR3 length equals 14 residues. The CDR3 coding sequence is TGTGCCAGCAGTGGCCAACAGGGGGTATACGAGCAGTACTTC. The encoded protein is CASSGQQGVYEQYF.

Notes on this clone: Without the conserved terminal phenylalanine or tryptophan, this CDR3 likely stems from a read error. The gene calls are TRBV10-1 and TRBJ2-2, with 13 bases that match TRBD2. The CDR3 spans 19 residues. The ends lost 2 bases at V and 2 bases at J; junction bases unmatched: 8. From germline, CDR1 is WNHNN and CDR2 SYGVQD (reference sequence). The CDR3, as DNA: TGCGCCAGCAGTGAGGAAACCGGGACTAGCGGGACAAACACCGGGGAGCTGTTTCTT. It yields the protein CASSEETGTSGTNTGELFL.

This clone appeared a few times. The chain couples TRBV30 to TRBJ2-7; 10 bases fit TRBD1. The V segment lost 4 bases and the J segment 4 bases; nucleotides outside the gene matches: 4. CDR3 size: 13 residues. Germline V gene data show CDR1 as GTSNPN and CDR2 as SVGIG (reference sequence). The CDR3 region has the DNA TGTGCCTGGAACCAGGGACAGGGGTACGAGCAGTACTTC. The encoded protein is CAWNQGQGYEQYF. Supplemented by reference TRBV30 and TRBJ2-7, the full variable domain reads SQTIHQWPATLVQPVGSPLSLECTVEGTSNPNLYWYRQAAGRGLQLLFYSVGIGQISSEVPQNLSASRPQDRQFILSSKKLLLSDSGFYLCAWNQGQGYEQYFGPGTRLTVT.